This T cell receptor beta chain was found in a study of blood T cell repertoires in COVID-19. Study context: Material from acute and convalescent COVID-19 was sourced from the United States, Italy and Spain. T cells, B-cell-depleted T cells, or PBMCs provided the cDNA or gDNA that served as material.

The CDR3 loop spans 13 amino acids. Germline-derived CDR1 and CDR2 are SGHRS and YFSETQ. V was shortened by 0 bases and J by 7 bases, with 8 bases between the two germline ends. Original data processing: Researchers report that nucleated cell counts were estimated from reference gene primer amplification. Sequencing was performed with immunoSEQ multiplex PCR; in TCRdb, only in-frame clones are kept and a portion is missing. That table furnishes V, J and clone size, whereas the DNA furnished D and trimming. The data show roughly 140,000 clones, with 85% seen just once and 2.5% to 3% held by the top ten.

The TCR sequence derives from a woman in her thirties or forties with active or convalescent COVID-19. V gene TRBV5-1 combines with J gene TRBJ2-1; a possible D gene is TRBD2 (5 bases). The material sequenced was peripheral blood. The CDR3 loop is CASSLVLENEQFF. The CDR3 bases are TGCGCCAGCAGCTTGGTACTAGAGAATGAGCAGTTCTTC.